These 29 T cell receptor beta chains originate from one sample sequenced in a study of T cell repertoires in cytomegalovirus infection. TCRdb reprocessed the reads via MiXCR and lists one record per CDR3 protein. The sample consists of about 130,000 distinct CDR3 sequences, around 30% of them appearing once. The antigens these receptors bind are not known. This specimen consisted of CD8+ T cells from cultured PBMCs, obtained from culture after CMV antigen stimulation. Receptors originate from a human donor in good health (CMV status not recorded). Some clones in this sample may be carry-over from other donors' samples.

V and J are TRBV19 and TRBJ2-3, with D perhaps matching TRBD2 (6 bases). Germline values: CDR1 LNHDA, CDR2 SQIVND (reference sequence). V was clipped by 3 bases and J by 3 bases, with 22 bases between them. The CDR3 consists of 18 residues. CDR3 amino acids: CASSISIFETGVTDTQYF. Here the CDR3 DNA reads TGTGCCAGTAGTATCTCTATCTTCGAGACGGGGGTTACAGATACGCAGTATTTT.

The chain couples TRBV20-1 to TRBJ2-1; a possible D gene is TRBD1 (6 bases). In germline, CDR1 is DFQATT, CDR2 SNEGSKA (reference sequence). This CDR3 region has 15 residues. V lost 4 bases and J 0 bases, leaving 13 bases between the germline ends. The CDR3 sequence: CSAIWTESSYNEQFF. The CDR3 nucleotides are TGCAGTGCTATCTGGACAGAGAGCTCCTACAATGAGCAGTTCTTC.

The rearrangement joins TRBV5-1 to TRBJ2-1, with 9 bases lining up with TRBD2. After removal of 1 base from V and 10 bases from J, the junction contained 6 bases not matched to a gene. The CDR3 is made up of 14 amino acids. In germline, CDR1 is SGHRS, CDR2 YFSETQ. This CDR3 is CASSLKTSGWEQFF. DNA of the CDR3: TGCGCCAGCAGCTTGAAGACTAGCGGTTGGGAGCAGTTCTTC.

The CDR3 loop reads CASSLDPTDQETQYF. The CDR3 region has the DNA TGTGCCAGCAGCTTAGATCCTACAGATCAAGAGACCCAGTACTTC. V is TRBV11-2 and J is TRBJ2-5; unclear D gene. This CDR3 has 15 amino acids. Germline V CDR1 and CDR2: SGHAT, FQNNGV. Trimming pared 0 bases from V and 2 bases from J, leaving 10 bases between.

This clonotype was recorded only once. The gene calls are TRBV7-2 and TRBJ1-1, with D possibly TRBD1 on 5 matching bases. V lost 5 bases, J lost 6 bases, and 16 bases lay in between. Germline CDR1 SGHTA, CDR2 FQGNSA. CDR3 length: 14 residues. The CDR3: CASSPQRDPPEAFF. The CDR3 DNA follows: TGTGCCAGCAGCCCCCAGCGGGACCCCCCTGAAGCTTTCTTT.

This chain uses TRBV10-2 with TRBJ1-6, with D tentatively TRBD1 (6 bases). The CDR3 length is 15 residues. The germline V gene encodes CDR1 WSHSY and CDR2 SAAADI. The V end was cut by 5 bases, the J end by 0 bases, with 8 bases between. CDR3 sequence (DNA): TGCGCCAGCAGTCTGACAGGCTCCTATAATTCACCCCTCCACTTT. Translation gives CASSLTGSYNSPLHF.

This clonotype was counted between two and nine times. V and J are TRBV28 and TRBJ1-2; possible D gene TRBD1, 5 bases. The V end was cut by 6 bases, the J end by 4 bases, with 21 bases between. The CDR3 sequence is 16 residues long. CDR1 MDHEN and CDR2 SYDVKM come from the germline V gene. The CDR3 bases are TGTGCCAGCAGGGTTGGGACCTCTAACCTCCTCTATGGCTACACCTTC. Residues: CASRVGTSNLLYGYTF.

The chain combines TRBV5-1 with TRBJ2-4; D gene uncertain. The V end lost 0 bases, the J end lost 1 base, and 14 bases lay between the germline ends. The CDR3 totals 17 residues. Germline CDR1 and CDR2: SGHRS and YFSETQ. The CDR3 DNA is TGCGCCAGCAGCTTGGTAGGGCCGCAGGTTGCCAAAAACATTCAGTACTTC. It translates to CASSLVGPQVAKNIQYF. Looking up the rest from reference TRBV5-1 and TRBJ2-4 gives the full variable domain: KAGVTQTPRYLIKTRGQQVTLSCSPISGHRSVSWYQQTPGQGLQFLFEYFSETQRNKGNFPGRFSGRQFSNSRSEMNVSTLELGDSALYLCASSLVGPQVAKNIQYFGAGTRLSVL.

The chain combines TRBV6-5 with TRBJ1-6; D may be TRBD1 (6 bases). Germline CDR1 and CDR2: MNHEY and SVGAGI. The CDR3 loop spans 20 amino acids. V was trimmed by 1 base and J by 0 bases, leaving 19 bases between them. The CDR3 protein is CASSYYPLDSVSSYNSPLHF. The CDR3 DNA reads as TGTGCCAGCAGTTACTACCCCTTGGACAGCGTGAGCTCCTATAATTCACCCCTCCACTTT.

In its sample, this clonotype was seen many times. The CDR3 DNA follows: TGTGCCAGCAGCAAGGGACAGGGGAACACTGAAGCTTTCTTT. It translates to CASSKGQGNTEAFF. This chain uses TRBV7-8 with TRBJ1-1; TRBD1 agrees at 9 bases. V lost 5 bases, J lost 1 base, and 2 bases stayed unmatched. The CDR3 is 14 amino acids. Germline CDR1 is SGHVS and CDR2 is FQNEAQ.

This clonotype is medium-sized (0.01 to 0.1%) in the sample. The chain employs TRBV4-3 and TRBJ2-3, with 11 bases aligning to TRBD2. The junction had 5 bases not matched to a gene; V was cut back by 4 bases and J by 2 bases. This CDR3 is 16 amino acids long. The germline CDR1 and CDR2 sequences are LGHNA and YSLEER. CDR3: CASSRGLAETTDTQYF. The CDR3 DNA follows: TGCGCCAGCAGCCGGGGACTAGCGGAAACCACAGATACGCAGTATTTT.

Many counts were recorded for this clonotype. In nucleotides, the CDR3 is TGTGCCAGCAGCGAACAGACAGGGAGGGGTCAGCCCCAGCATTTT. It yields the protein CASSEQTGRGQPQHF. The chain is built from TRBV7-2 and TRBJ1-5, with 7 bases that match TRBD1. V lost 5 bases, J lost 6 bases, and 10 bases stayed unmatched. Germline V gives CDR1 SGHTA, CDR2 FQGNSA. CDR3 length: 15 residues. Combining the CDR3 with reference TRBV7-2 and TRBJ1-5 gives the whole variable domain GAGVSQSPSNKVTEKGKDVELRCDPISGHTALYWYRQSLGQGLEFLIYFQGNSAPDKSGLPSDRFSAERTGGSVSTLTIQRTQQEDSAVYLCASSEQTGRGQPQHFGDGTRLSIL.

The chain combines TRBV27 with TRBJ1-2; 9 nucleotides agree with TRBD1. V lost 4 bases to trimming and J lost 6 bases; unmatched junction nucleotides: 9. The germline V gene has CDR1 MNHEY and CDR2 SMNVEV (reference sequence). The CDR3 is 15 amino acids. This chain's CDR3 is CASSWGQGGWDGYTF. The CDR3 bases are TGTGCCAGCAGTTGGGGACAGGGCGGGTGGGATGGCTACACCTTC.

This clonotype came up a few times. This rearrangement joins TRBV12-5 to TRBJ1-2; 7 bases map to TRBD1. The V gene end was trimmed by 5 bases and the J gene end by 6 bases; junction bases not matched to a gene: 3. The CDR3 totals 12 residues. Germline CDR1 LGHNT, CDR2 FRNRAP. This CDR3 reads CASGVTGDGYTF. In DNA, the CDR3 is TGTGCTAGTGGTGTCACAGGGGATGGCTACACCTTC.

The sample holds a few counts of this clonotype. The rearrangement links TRBV29-1 to TRBJ2-6; possibly TRBD1 or TRBD2 for D (5 bases each). V was cut by 6 bases and J by 4 bases, with 13 bases left in between. There are 14 residues in the CDR3. Germline CDR1 is SQVTM and CDR2 is ANQGSEA. The CDR3 DNA follows: TGCAGCGTCGAGGGACCCTCCGGGGCCAACGTCCTGACTTTC. Its protein is CSVEGPSGANVLTF. The full variable domain, its missing parts supplied by reference TRBV29-1 and TRBJ2-6, is SAVISQKPSRDICQRGTSLTIQCQVDSQVTMMFWYRQQPGQSLTLIATANQGSEATYESGFVIDKFPISRPNLTFSTLTVSNMSPEDSSIYLCSVEGPSGANVLTFGAGSRLTVL.

This clonotype came up a few times. The rearrangement uses TRBV5-6 and TRBJ2-1; 7 bases match TRBD1. Trimming took 3 bases from V and 2 from J; bases not matched to a gene: 8. The V gene's germline CDR1 is SGHDT and CDR2 YYEEEE. CDR3 length equals 16 residues. As DNA, the CDR3 is TGTGCCAGCAGCTCGCCCCAGGGGGAGACCTACAATGAGCAGTTCTTC. It is translated as CASSSPQGETYNEQFF. Together with reference TRBV5-6 and TRBJ2-1, the CDR3 gives the full variable domain: DAGVTQSPTHLIKTRGQQVTLRCSPKSGHDTVSWYQQALGQGPQFIFQYYEEEERQRGNFPDRFSGHQFPNYSSELNVNALLLGDSALYLCASSSPQGETYNEQFFGPGTRLTVL.

This rearrangement joins TRBV6-5 to TRBJ1-1; D unresolved. This CDR3 is 13 amino acids long. V gave up 5 bases and J gave up 5 bases, with 12 bases separating them. Germline CDR1 is MNHEY and CDR2 is SVGAGI. The DNA of the CDR3 is TGTGCCAGCAGTCCGGCGGGGTCGACTGAAGCTTTCTTT. It codes for CASSPAGSTEAFF.

The CDR3 region is CATEGQGMDYGYTF. The CDR3 region has the DNA TGTGCCACCGAGGGGCAGGGGATGGACTATGGCTACACCTTC. The V gene is TRBV5-4, the J gene TRBJ1-2; a possible D gene is TRBD1 (6 bases). Germline lookup yields CDR1 SGHNT and CDR2 YYREEE (reference sequence). Trimming left V 9 bases short and J 3 bases short, with 18 bases between. The CDR3 contains 14 residues.

This clonotype showed up just a few times. This chain links TRBV7-2 with TRBJ2-3; a possible D gene is TRBD1 (5 bases). V dropped 5 bases and J dropped 4 bases, with 13 bases sitting between them. CDR3 size: 14 residues. Germline values: CDR1 SGHTA, CDR2 FQGNSA. The CDR3 reads CASSQGGVADTQYF. The CDR3 nucleotides are TGTGCCAGCAGCCAGGGTGGTGTGGCAGATACGCAGTATTTT.

This clonotype came up many times. V usage is TRBV7-6 and J usage is TRBJ2-2; unclear D gene. The CDR3 runs 15 residues. Trimming took off 1 base at V and 5 bases at J, with 11 bases between the two ends. From germline, CDR1 is SGHVS and CDR2 FNYEAQ. This CDR3 reads CASSLDARWTGELFF. CDR3 DNA sequence: TGTGCCAGCAGCTTAGACGCTAGATGGACCGGGGAGCTGTTTTTT.

This clonotype was detected many times. V gene TRBV7-2 combines with J gene TRBJ2-2; D not resolved. V shed 0 bases and J shed 6 bases, with 5 bases lying between them. This CDR3 comprises 13 residues. The germline V gene encodes CDR1 SGHTA and CDR2 FQGNSA. The CDR3 reads CASSLADAGELFF. The CDR3 region has the DNA TGTGCCAGCAGCTTAGCAGACGCCGGGGAGCTGTTTTTT.

The chain joins TRBV3-1 to TRBJ2-7; 12 bases are shared with TRBD2. This CDR3 has 15 residues. V was clipped by 4 bases and J by 3 bases; unmatched bases: 4. Germline CDR1 is LGHDT and CDR2 is YNNKEL (reference sequence). Here the CDR3 DNA reads TGTGCCAGCAGCCTGAGACTAGCGGGGGACTACGAGCAGTACTTC. Encoded protein: CASSLRLAGDYEQYF.

This clonotype was recorded only once. The genes are TRBV20-1 and TRBJ2-7, with D maybe TRBD2 (5 bases). Trimming took 6 bases from V and 2 from J, leaving 14 bases between them. This CDR3 has 13 amino acids. Germline V gives CDR1 DFQATT, CDR2 SNEGSKA (reference sequence). The CDR3 is CSASDGDPYEQYF. CDR3 coding DNA: TGCAGTGCCTCGGACGGGGATCCCTACGAGCAGTACTTC.

This clonotype has a handful of counts. This chain joins TRBV7-9 and TRBJ1-6, with D possibly being TRBD1 (5 bases). Trimming took off 5 bases at V and 8 bases at J, with 16 bases between the two ends. CDR3 length equals 15 residues. Germline CDR1 and CDR2: SEHNR and FQNEAQ (reference sequence). The CDR3 loop reads CASSQGPGRDSPLHF. The CDR3 DNA reads TGTGCCAGCAGCCAGGGACCCGGGCGGGATTCACCCCTCCACTTT.

This clonotype was seen repeatedly, ten times or more. The chain is built from TRBV7-2 and TRBJ2-7; 9 nucleotides match TRBD1. CDR3 length: 14 residues. Germline V gene data show CDR1 as SGHTA and CDR2 as FQGNSA. Germline trimming cut 5 bases from V and 4 bases from J; bases unmatched to any gene: 6. This CDR3 reads CASSPTTGGYEQYF. CDR3 sequence (DNA): TGTGCCAGCAGCCCCACGACAGGGGGGTACGAGCAGTACTTC.

This clonotype has a single count. The genes are TRBV27 and TRBJ2-7, with D maybe TRBD1 (5 bases). Germline assignment: CDR1 MNHEY and CDR2 SMNVEV (reference sequence). This CDR3 contains 14 residues. V was pared by 1 base and J by 6 bases, with 13 bases between. CDR3 bases: TGTGCCAGCAGTTTATATCCAGGGCACGGCGAGCAGTACTTC. Translating it yields CASSLYPGHGEQYF.

This clonotype was recorded at least ten times. The chain couples TRBV7-6 to TRBJ2-5; D ambiguous. V gave up 0 bases and J gave up 5 bases, with 7 bases separating them. Germline V gene lookup returns CDR1 SGHVS and CDR2 FNYEAQ. CDR3 size: 13 residues. CDR3 region: CASSLALTETQYF. The CDR3 region has the DNA TGTGCCAGCAGCTTAGCCTTGACGGAGACCCAGTACTTC. The whole variable domain, remainder taken from reference TRBV7-6 and TRBJ2-5, is GAGVSQSPRYKVTKRGQDVALRCDPISGHVSLYWYRQALGQGPEFLTYFNYEAQQDKSGLPNDRFSAERPEGSISTLTIQRTEQRDSAMYRCASSLALTETQYFGPGTRLLVL.

On this clonotype itself: Relative to the germline gene, one junction end is altered; a read error may explain this. The gene calls are TRBV7-9 and TRBJ2-7; TRBD1 is a possible D gene (5 bases). The CDR3 runs to 17 residues. Germline lookup yields CDR1 SEHNR and CDR2 FQNEAQ (reference sequence). CDR3 DNA: TGTGCCAGCTGCTTAATTAAAGCCACAGGCCAGCCCTACGAGCAGTACTTC. Protein sequence: CASCLIKATGQPYEQYF.

V and J are TRBV9 and TRBJ2-3, with TRBD1 matching over 10 bases. The J segment lost 3 bases and the V segment lost 3 bases, leaving 7 bases of the junction unmatched. The CDR3 has 16 residues. Germline CDR1 SGDLS, CDR2 YYNGEE. CDR3 sequence reads: CASSGRQGARTDTQYF. CDR3 in DNA: TGTGCCAGCAGCGGTAGACAGGGGGCGAGGACAGATACGCAGTATTTT. Full variable domain (missing parts from reference TRBV9 and TRBJ2-3): DSGVTQTPKHLITATGQRVTLRCSPRSGDLSVYWYQQSLDQGLQFLIQYYNGEERAKGNILERFSAQQFPDLHSELNLSSLELGDSALYFCASSGRQGARTDTQYFGPGTRLTVL.